The text below deals with one T cell receptor beta chain. The antigen is unknown. The source of the sample is a study of cytomegalovirus exposure and HLA in healthy donors. Whole-study context: Samples from HLA-typed donors yielded about 85 million unique TCRs in an early data release. Overall study results and limits: Some segments of the V type, notably TRBV6-2 and TRBV6-3, were excluded as indistinguishable. Later genetic work tied a missense DCLRE1C variant to beta-chain V and J trimming. The authors confirmed in vitro that a few CMV-associated chains were specific for CMV antigens.

13 Jbeta primers and 60 Vbeta primers were used for the PCR. Clones were read by immunoSEQ multiplex PCR, and TCRdb kept only the in-frame ones, dropping some. The sample holds roughly 100,000 clones, roughly four fifths seen once. V trimming: 4 bases; J trimming: 6 bases; junction bases outside the gene matches: 8. The germline V gene has CDR1 MDHEN and CDR2 SYDVKM. The CDR3 runs 14 residues. The chain recombines TRBV28 with TRBJ1-1; 7 bases agree with TRBD1. The sequenced sample consisted of PBMCs. The sequence was collected from a man aged 50-59 years in good health and CMV-seronegative. As DNA, the CDR3 is TGTGCCAGCAGTTCACCGGACAGGAGAGCTGAAGCTTTCTTT. It translates to CASSSPDRRAEAFF.